A single T cell receptor beta chain is shown here with its context. These data originate in a study of technical replicates of blood from a few donors. Profiling relied on immunoSEQ multiplex PCR, and the TCRdb table lists in-frame clones only, not all of them. The sample has tens of thousands of clones; around 97% are singletons. Germline assignment: CDR1 SGHNT and CDR2 YYREEE (reference sequence). Between the trimmed V and J ends, which lost 4 bases and 11 bases, there was a span of 18 bases. CDR3 length: 13 amino acids. What was sequenced was T cells isolated from PBMCs. This TCR was recovered from a human donor in good health. The chain links TRBV5-4 to TRBJ1-1; weak D call: TRBD1 (6 bases). CDR3 nucleotides: TGTGCCAGCAGCAACGACGAGGGGGGGATGGCTTTCTTT. Amino acids: CASSNDEGGMAFF.